These 26 T cell receptor beta chains were sequenced from one sample in a study of cytomegalovirus exposure and HLA in healthy donors. The PCR contained 60 Vbeta and 13 Jbeta primers. Only in-frame clones appear in the TCRdb table, and some are missing; sequencing was by immunoSEQ multiplex PCR. The sample carries 90,000 to 120,000 clones, 77% recorded once. Input material: PBMCs. These TCRs come from a male donor in good health and CMV-seronegative.

V usage is TRBV5-1 and J usage is TRBJ2-6; possibly TRBD1 for D (5 bases). The V end was cut by 5 bases, the J end by 2 bases, with 8 bases between. The CDR3 is made up of 14 amino acids. In germline, CDR1 is SGHRS, CDR2 YFSETQ. The CDR3 protein is CASRGRAGANVLTF. Here the CDR3 DNA reads TGCGCCAGCAGAGGCAGGGCTGGGGCCAACGTCCTGACTTTC.

V usage is TRBV27 and J usage is TRBJ2-1; 10 nucleotides line up with TRBD2. The V segment lost 6 bases and the J segment 9 bases; nucleotides outside the gene matches: 11. The germline gives CDR1 MNHEY, CDR2 SMNVEV (reference sequence). This CDR3 comprises 15 residues. The DNA for the CDR3 is TGTGCCAGCAGGGCCAGACTAGCGGGCGCGATTGAGCAGTTCTTC. Translating gives CASRARLAGAIEQFF.

The sample holds one count of this clone. CDR3 loop: CASSLRLRGDTQYF. In nucleotides, the CDR3 is TGTGCCAGCAGCTTGCGACTCAGAGGAGATACGCAGTATTTT. The genes are TRBV5-8 and TRBJ2-3; D call uncertain. The CDR3 length is 14 residues. The V end lost 1 base, the J end lost 5 bases, and 11 bases lay between the germline ends. Germline CDR1 reads SGHTS; CDR2 reads YDEGEE.

V gene TRBV27 combines with J gene TRBJ2-7, with D perhaps TRBD2 (5 bases). The CDR3 has 14 amino acids. Germline V lookup: CDR1 MNHEY, CDR2 SMNVEV (reference sequence). Trimming cost V 2 bases and J 1 base, with 9 bases left between them. The CDR3 loop reads CASSLRGPSYEQYF. The CDR3 region has the DNA TGTGCCAGCAGTTTAAGAGGGCCGTCCTACGAGCAGTACTTC.

V is TRBV28 and J is TRBJ1-2; TRBD1 might be the D (5 bases). This CDR3 is built from 13 residues. Per germline, CDR1 MDHEN and CDR2 SYDVKM. V was pared by 7 bases and J by 8 bases, with 17 bases between. As DNA, the CDR3 is TGTGCCAGCACTATAGGGGAGGACGGCGGCTACACCTTC. It encodes CASTIGEDGGYTF.

V and J are TRBV4-1 and TRBJ2-1; unclear D gene. Germline lookup yields CDR1 MGHRA and CDR2 YSYEKL. This CDR3 has 14 amino acids. V dropped 0 bases and J dropped 8 bases, with 11 bases sitting between them. CDR3 sequence reads: CASSQEEAGYEQFF. The CDR3, as DNA: TGCGCCAGCAGCCAAGAAGAGGCCGGGTATGAGCAGTTCTTC.

The chain has TRBV7-2 and TRBJ1-5; 10 nucleotides align to TRBD1. Looked up from germline, CDR1 is SGHTA and CDR2 is FQGNSA. The CDR3 sequence is 16 residues long. V dropped 5 bases and J dropped 5; count of bases not matched to a gene: 9. The CDR3 spells CASSLRGGQGDQPQHF. The DNA for the CDR3 is TGTGCCAGCAGCCTGCGCGGAGGACAGGGGGATCAGCCCCAGCATTTT.

The V gene is TRBV6-5, the J gene TRBJ1-4, with D possibly being TRBD1 (5 bases). In germline, CDR1 is MNHEY, CDR2 SVGAGI. This CDR3 is 14 amino acids long. V lost 4 bases, J lost 5 bases, and 11 bases lay in between. CDR3 in DNA: TGTGCCAGCAGTTTGGGACTGGGAAATGAAAAACTGTTTTTT. Translating it yields CASSLGLGNEKLFF.

V is TRBV5-1 and J is TRBJ1-2; TRBD1 might be the D (5 bases). V was cut by 2 bases and J by 2 bases, with 7 bases left in between. Germline loops: CDR1 SGHRS, CDR2 YFSETQ. This CDR3 has 13 amino acids. The CDR3 region is CASSFDSNYGYTF. CDR3 DNA: TGCGCCAGCAGCTTCGACAGCAACTATGGCTACACCTTC.

The chain couples TRBV27 to TRBJ2-1, with TRBD1 identical over 8 bases. CDR1 is MNHEY, CDR2 SMNVEV, per germline (reference sequence). The CDR3 has 14 residues. With 2 bases clipped from V and 5 bases from J, the junction kept 2 bases outside the gene matches. CDR3 protein: CASSLGQGHNEQFF. The CDR3, as DNA: TGTGCCAGCAGTTTAGGACAGGGTCACAATGAGCAGTTCTTC.

A single count supports this clone. Other nucleotide sequences in the sample specify the same CDR3. The chain carries TRBV9 and TRBJ2-5, with D tentatively TRBD2 (6 bases). The CDR3 extends over 14 amino acids. Germline V gives CDR1 SGDLS, CDR2 YYNGEE. Trimming removed 0 bases from V and 3 bases from J, with 9 bases in between. The CDR3 nucleotides read TGTGCCAGCAGCGTAGGTGGCGGGAAAGAGACCCAGTACTTC. Translated: CASSVGGGKETQYF. Based on the CDR3 plus reference TRBV9 and TRBJ2-5, the full variable domain is DSGVTQTPKHLITATGQRVTLRCSPRSGDLSVYWYQQSLDQGLQFLIQYYNGEERAKGNILERFSAQQFPDLHSELNLSSLELGDSALYFCASSVGGGKETQYFGPGTRLLVL.

This clone was seen a single time. The chain joins TRBV5-1 to TRBJ2-1; D may be TRBD2 (5 bases). The germline V and J ends were trimmed by 4 bases and 0 bases, with 17 bases remaining between them. Germline V gene sequence: CDR1 SGHRS, CDR2 YFSETQ. The CDR3 contains 17 residues. For the CDR3, the DNA is TGCGCCAGCAGCGTGACCTCTAGCTTTAGCTCCTACAATGAGCAGTTCTTC. Its translation is CASSVTSSFSSYNEQFF.

This chain joins TRBV14 and TRBJ1-5; D is unresolved. V shed 4 bases and J shed 4 bases, with 8 bases lying between them. Looked up from germline, CDR1 is SGHDN and CDR2 is FVKESK. There are 13 residues in the CDR3. CDR3 in amino acids: CASSPVINQPQHF. Written as DNA, the CDR3 is TGTGCCAGCAGCCCGGTCATTAATCAGCCCCAGCATTTT.

The rearrangement joins TRBV11-2 to TRBJ2-5; perhaps TRBD2 as D (6 bases). The germline V gene has CDR1 SGHAT and CDR2 FQNNGV. The CDR3 sequence is 15 residues long. V dropped 3 bases and J dropped 4 bases, with 15 bases sitting between them. In DNA form, the CDR3 reads TGTGCCAGCAGCTTCAACCCGGGGGTGGGAGAGACCCAGTACTTC. It encodes CASSFNPGVGETQYF.

This sequence joins TRBV19 and TRBJ2-6, with TRBD2 matching over 8 bases. The V segment lost 2 bases and the J segment 2 bases; nucleotides outside the gene matches: 2. The CDR3 contains 16 residues. CDR1 is LNHDA, CDR2 SQIVND, per germline (reference sequence). The CDR3 region is CASSITSGTGANVLTF. The DNA for the CDR3 is TGTGCCAGTAGTATAACTAGCGGCACTGGGGCCAACGTCCTGACTTTC.

The chain couples TRBV5-4 to TRBJ2-1; TRBD2 agrees at 10 bases. This CDR3 has 18 amino acids. The germline V gene has CDR1 SGHNT and CDR2 YYREEE (reference sequence). The J segment lost 1 base and the V segment lost 4 bases, leaving 11 bases of the junction unmatched. The DNA for the CDR3 is TGTGCCAGCAGCCCCCCGAGCGGGAGGGCCATTTCCTACAATGAGCAGTTCTTC. The encoded protein is CASSPPSGRAISYNEQFF.

This clone turned up a few times. The V call is TRBV2, the J call TRBJ1-1, with unresolved D. The CDR3 has 13 amino acids. Germline-derived CDR1 and CDR2 are SNHLY and FYNNEI. Trimming stripped 6 bases from V and 2 bases from J, with 10 bases between. The CDR3 DNA reads TGTGCCAGCAGAGAGACAAGAAACACTGAAGCTTTCTTT. Its protein product is CASRETRNTEAFF.

CDR3 region: CASIGGRSGELFF. For the CDR3, the DNA is TGTGCCAGCATCGGGGGGAGGTCCGGGGAGCTGTTTTTT. The chain combines TRBV28 with TRBJ2-2; 7 bases match TRBD2. This CDR3 is 13 amino acids long. V gave up 7 bases and J gave up 6 bases; unmatched junction bases: 5. Germline values: CDR1 MDHEN, CDR2 SYDVKM.

The genes are TRBV27 and TRBJ1-4, with D hard to call. The CDR3 extends over 18 amino acids. Between the trimmed V and J ends, which lost 3 bases and 0 bases, there was a span of 17 bases. CDR1 is MNHEY, CDR2 SMNVEV, per germline (reference sequence). The CDR3 DNA sequence: TGTGCCAGCAGTTTGTCCTGGCGACAATATGCAACTAATGAAAAACTGTTTTTT. It codes for CASSLSWRQYATNEKLFF. Complete variable domain (other parts from reference TRBV27 and TRBJ1-4): EAQVTQNPRYLITVTGKKLTVTCSQNMNHEYMSWYRQDPGLGLRQIYYSMNVEVTDKGDVPEGYKVSRKEKRNFPLILESPSPNQTSLYFCASSLSWRQYATNEKLFFGSGTQLSVL.

This chain links TRBV5-1 with TRBJ2-1; TRBD2 aligns across 8 bases. This CDR3 contains 15 residues. Germline V CDR1 and CDR2: SGHRS, YFSETQ. The V segment lost 2 bases and the J segment 9 bases; nucleotides outside the gene matches: 10. Here the CDR3 reads CASSLDASGSSEQFF. Written as DNA, the CDR3 is TGCGCCAGCAGCTTAGATGCGAGCGGGAGCTCTGAGCAGTTCTTC.

This chain joins TRBV5-1 and TRBJ2-6; 11 nucleotides agree with TRBD1. CDR3 length: 17 residues. With V trimmed by 4 bases and J by 2 bases, 5 bases remained unmatched. The germline V gene encodes CDR1 SGHRS and CDR2 YFSETQ. CDR3 DNA: TGCGCCAGCAGCCACGGACAGGGGGCGGCTGGGGCCAACGTCCTGACTTTC. Translating it yields CASSHGQGAAGANVLTF.

The V and J genes are TRBV21-1 and TRBJ2-7; TRBD2 is the table's D call and was not checked against the DNA. TRBV21-1 is described as a pseudogene. CDR3 length: 16 residues. The CDR3 nucleotides read TGTGCCAGCAGCAAAGAAGGAGGAGTCCTTTCCTACGAGCAGTACTTC. Protein product: CASSKEGGVLSYEQYF.

The J gene is TRBJ2-7, the V gene TRBV5-6; D is uncertain. CDR3 length: 16 amino acids. Germline loops: CDR1 SGHDT, CDR2 YYEEEE. Trimming left V 0 bases short and J 4 bases short, with 17 bases between. In DNA form, the CDR3 reads TGTGCCAGCAGCTTGGTGAGTGGGCTGTGGGCATACGAGCAGTACTTC. It is translated as CASSLVSGLWAYEQYF.

The chain links TRBV25-1 to TRBJ2-1; TRBD2 is a possible D gene (6 bases). CDR3 length: 15 amino acids. Between the trimmed V and J ends, which lost 4 bases and 0 bases, there was a span of 10 bases. Germline CDR1 reads MGHDK; CDR2 reads SYGVNS. The CDR3 here is CASSVAGSSYNEQFF. DNA for the CDR3: TGTGCCAGCAGTGTCGCGGGATCCTCCTACAATGAGCAGTTCTTC. The variable domain in full, with the rest retrieved from reference TRBV25-1 and TRBJ2-1, is EADIYQTPRYLVIGTGKKITLECSQTMGHDKMYWYQQDPGMELHLIHYSYGVNSTEKGDLSSESTVSRIRTEHFPLTLESARPSHTSQYLCASSVAGSSYNEQFFGPGTRLTVL.

V usage is TRBV15 and J usage is TRBJ2-5; maybe TRBD2 (5 bases). Trimming pared 5 bases from V and 9 bases from J, leaving 13 bases between. The CDR3 runs to 12 residues. Germline loops: CDR1 LNHNV, CDR2 YYDKDF (reference sequence). The CDR3 sequence is CATSALGDSQYF. The DNA for the CDR3 is TGTGCCACCAGCGCCCTCGGGGATTCCCAGTACTTC.

This chain links TRBV19 with TRBJ2-7; 11 bases map to TRBD2. The CDR3 length is 14 residues. Trimming cost V 1 base and J 6 bases; bases outside gene matches: 2. CDR1 is LNHDA, CDR2 SQIVND, per germline (reference sequence). The CDR3 nucleotides read TGTGCCAGTAGTATAGTGGGGACTAGCGGCGAGCAGTACTTC. Translation gives CASSIVGTSGEQYF.